The 5 T cell receptor beta chains listed next were all sequenced from one sample in a study of T cell repertoires in cytomegalovirus infection. TCRdb itself ran the reads through MiXCR, one entry per CDR3 protein. The table lists 250,000 or so distinct CDR3 sequences, more than 15% of them singletons. Sequencing used CD8+ T cells from PBMCs. The receptors were sampled from a human donor in good health (CMV status not recorded). Some clones in this sample may be carry-over from other donors' samples.

This clonotype occurred many times. V and J are TRBV7-2 and TRBJ2-7, with 12 positions matching TRBD2. The CDR3 is 15 amino acids. Losses at the gene ends were 4 bases for V and 5 bases for J; bases not matched to a gene: 6. Per germline, CDR1 SGHTA and CDR2 FQGNSA. CDR3 protein: CASSSLAGGPNEQYF. CDR3 in DNA: TGTGCCAGCAGCTCCCTAGCGGGGGGGCCCAACGAGCAGTACTTC.

J is TRBJ1-5 and V is TRBV5-8, with unresolved D. CDR3 length equals 17 residues. Trimming pared 2 bases from V and 0 bases from J, leaving 15 bases between. The germline V gene has CDR1 SGHTS and CDR2 YDEGEE. CDR3 in amino acids: CASSFGPSSYSNQPQHF. The CDR3 nucleotides are TGTGCCAGCAGCTTTGGTCCGTCGAGTTATAGCAATCAGCCCCAGCATTTT. Full variable domain (rest looked up from reference TRBV5-8 and TRBJ1-5): EAGVTQSPTHLIKTRGQQATLRCSPISGHTSVYWYQQALGLGLQFLLWYDEGEERNRGNFPPRFSGRQFPNYSSELNVNALELEDSALYLCASSFGPSSYSNQPQHFGDGTRLSIL.

This clonotype has only a few counts. This rearrangement joins TRBV9 to TRBJ1-1; maybe TRBD1 (5 bases). Germline V CDR1 and CDR2: SGDLS, YYNGEE. Trimming removed 0 bases from V and 4 bases from J, with 10 bases in between. The CDR3 runs to 14 residues. The CDR3 DNA is TGTGCCAGCAGCGTAGTGCAGGGCGGCACTGAAGCTTTCTTT. Protein sequence: CASSVVQGGTEAFF. Based on the CDR3 plus reference TRBV9 and TRBJ1-1, the full variable domain is DSGVTQTPKHLITATGQRVTLRCSPRSGDLSVYWYQQSLDQGLQFLIQYYNGEERAKGNILERFSAQQFPDLHSELNLSSLELGDSALYFCASSVVQGGTEAFFGQGTRLTVV.

This clonotype was observed many times. The chain links TRBV11-2 to TRBJ1-4; no reliable D call. The CDR3 runs 15 residues. Between the trimmed V and J ends, which lost 3 bases and 3 bases, there was a span of 11 bases. Germline values: CDR1 SGHAT, CDR2 FQNNGV. Here the CDR3 DNA reads TGTGCCAGCAGCTTTAGGACGCGGCCTAATGAAAAACTGTTTTTT. Translating gives CASSFRTRPNEKLFF.

V and J are TRBV6-5 and TRBJ2-5; 8 positions match TRBD1. The CDR3 has 15 amino acids. V lost 5 bases to trimming and J lost 5 bases; unmatched junction nucleotides: 10. Germline assignment: CDR1 MNHEY and CDR2 SVGAGI. CDR3: CASSQTGQGRETQYF. DNA for the CDR3: TGTGCCAGCAGTCAGACAGGACAGGGCCGGGAGACCCAGTACTTC.